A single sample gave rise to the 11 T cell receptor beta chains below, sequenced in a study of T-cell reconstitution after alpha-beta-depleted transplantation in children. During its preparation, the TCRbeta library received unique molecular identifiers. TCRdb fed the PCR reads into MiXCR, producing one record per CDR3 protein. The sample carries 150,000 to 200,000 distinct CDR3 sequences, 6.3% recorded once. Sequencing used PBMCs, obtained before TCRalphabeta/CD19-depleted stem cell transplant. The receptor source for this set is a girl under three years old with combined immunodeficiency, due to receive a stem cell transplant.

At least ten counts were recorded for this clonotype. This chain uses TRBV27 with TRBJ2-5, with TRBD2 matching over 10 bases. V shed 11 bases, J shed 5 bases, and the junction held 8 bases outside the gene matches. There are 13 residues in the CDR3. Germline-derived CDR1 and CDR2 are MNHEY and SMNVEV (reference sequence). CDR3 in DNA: TGTGCCGCTGGAGCGGGAGGGGTTGAGACCCAGTACTTC. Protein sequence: CAAGAGGVETQYF.

The CDR3 DNA sequence: TGCAGTGCTTCCCCCCGCCGGCAGCCCGAATGGGAGACCCAGTACTTC. It specifies CSASPRRQPEWETQYF. The chain is built from TRBV20-1 and TRBJ2-5; no clear D gene. V dropped 5 bases and J dropped 5 bases, with 24 bases sitting between them. The CDR3 runs to 16 residues. Germline values: CDR1 DFQATT, CDR2 SNEGSKA (reference sequence).

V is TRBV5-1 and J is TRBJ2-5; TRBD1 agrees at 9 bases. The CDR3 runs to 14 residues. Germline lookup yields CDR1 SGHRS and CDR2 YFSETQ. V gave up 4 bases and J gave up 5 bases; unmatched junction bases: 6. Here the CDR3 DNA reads TGCGCCAGCAGCCTACAGGGGGCGCTTGAGACCCAGTACTTC. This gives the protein CASSLQGALETQYF.

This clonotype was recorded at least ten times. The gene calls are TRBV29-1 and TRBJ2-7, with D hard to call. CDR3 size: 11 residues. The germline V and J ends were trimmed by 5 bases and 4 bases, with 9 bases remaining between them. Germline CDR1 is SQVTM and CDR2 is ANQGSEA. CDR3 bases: TGCAGCGTTCAATTAGGGTACGAGCAGTACTTC. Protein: CSVQLGYEQYF.

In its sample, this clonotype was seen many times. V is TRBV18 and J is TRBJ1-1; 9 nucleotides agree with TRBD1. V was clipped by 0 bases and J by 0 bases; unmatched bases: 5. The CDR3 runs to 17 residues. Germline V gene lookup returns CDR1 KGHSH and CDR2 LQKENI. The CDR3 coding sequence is TGTGCCAGCTCACCACCGGGTGGGACAGGGCTGAACACTGAAGCTTTCTTT. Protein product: CASSPPGGTGLNTEAFF. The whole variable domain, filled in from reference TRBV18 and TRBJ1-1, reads NAGVMQNPRHLVRRRGQEARLRCSPMKGHSHVYWYRQLPEEGLKFMVYLQKENIIDESGMPKERFSAEFPKEGPSILRIQQVVRGDSAAYFCASSPPGGTGLNTEAFFGQGTRLTVV.

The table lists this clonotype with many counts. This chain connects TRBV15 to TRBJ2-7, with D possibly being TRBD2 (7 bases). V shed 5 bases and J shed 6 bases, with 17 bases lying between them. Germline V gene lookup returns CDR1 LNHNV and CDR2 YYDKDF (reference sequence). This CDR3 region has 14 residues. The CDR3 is CATSLRGGALEQYF. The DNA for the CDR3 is TGTGCCACCAGCCTTAGAGGGGGGGCTCTCGAGCAGTACTTC.

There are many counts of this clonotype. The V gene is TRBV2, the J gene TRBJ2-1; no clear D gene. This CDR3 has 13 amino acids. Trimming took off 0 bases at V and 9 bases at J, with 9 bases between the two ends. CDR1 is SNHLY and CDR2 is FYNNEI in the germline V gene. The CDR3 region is CASSEAPLGEQFF. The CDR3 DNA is TGTGCCAGCAGTGAAGCACCCCTAGGTGAGCAGTTCTTC.

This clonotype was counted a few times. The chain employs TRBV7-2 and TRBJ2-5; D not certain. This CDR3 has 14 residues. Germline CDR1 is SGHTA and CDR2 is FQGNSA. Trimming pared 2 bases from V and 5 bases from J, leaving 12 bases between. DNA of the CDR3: TGTGCCAGCAGCTTAACCAGACTCTCGGAGACCCAGTACTTC. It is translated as CASSLTRLSETQYF. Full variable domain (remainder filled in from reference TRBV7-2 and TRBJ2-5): GAGVSQSPSNKVTEKGKDVELRCDPISGHTALYWYRQSLGQGLEFLIYFQGNSAPDKSGLPSDRFSAERTGGSVSTLTIQRTQQEDSAVYLCASSLTRLSETQYFGPGTRLLVL.

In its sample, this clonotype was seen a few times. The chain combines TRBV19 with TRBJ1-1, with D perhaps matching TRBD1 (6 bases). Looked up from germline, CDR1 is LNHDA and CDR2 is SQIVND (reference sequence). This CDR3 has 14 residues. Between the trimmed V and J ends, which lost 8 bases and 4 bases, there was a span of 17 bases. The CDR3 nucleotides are TGTGCCAGTTTGCACCCAGGGGCTGCCACTGAAGCTTTCTTT. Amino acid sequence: CASLHPGAATEAFF.

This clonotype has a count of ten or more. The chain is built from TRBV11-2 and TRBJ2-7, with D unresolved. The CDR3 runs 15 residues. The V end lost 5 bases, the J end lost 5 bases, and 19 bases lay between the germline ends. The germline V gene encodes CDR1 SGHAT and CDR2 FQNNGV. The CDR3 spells CASSPMVQAQDEQYF. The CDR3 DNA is TGTGCCAGCAGCCCCATGGTCCAGGCCCAGGACGAGCAGTACTTC.

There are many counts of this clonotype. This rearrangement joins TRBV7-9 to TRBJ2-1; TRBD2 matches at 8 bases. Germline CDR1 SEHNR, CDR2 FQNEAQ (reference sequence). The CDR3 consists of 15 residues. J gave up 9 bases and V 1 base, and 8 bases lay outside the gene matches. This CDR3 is CASSLEVREVGEQFF. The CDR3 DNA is TGTGCCAGCAGCTTAGAAGTGCGGGAGGTAGGTGAGCAGTTCTTC.